Listed below are T cell receptor beta chains from one sample, sequenced in a study of sequential checkpoint blockade in melanoma. The method was immunoSEQ multiplex PCR; TCRdb's version includes in-frame clones alone and lacks a portion of them. In the table there are over 25,000 clones, around 77% of which are singletons. Source: CD8+ T cells sorted from blood (inferred from file names), taken from a patient given nivolumab and ipilimumab in sequence. These receptors all stem from a human donor with melanoma. Each CDR3 is given with its conserved first and last residue. D genes are given only for firm matches. Clone sizes are given selectively: once, few, many, or a class where the clone is expanded.

abundance: NA
j_gene: TRBJ2-7
d_gene: NA
v_gene: TRBV7-8
CDR3aa: CASSLVVYEQYF
CDR3nt: TGTGCCAGCAGCTTAGTAGTCTACGAGCAGTACTTC

abundance: once
j_gene: TRBJ2-1
d_gene: TRBD1
v_gene: TRBV5-1
CDR3aa: CASSSPGQGGSSEQFF
CDR3nt: TGCGCCAGCAGCTCACCGGGACAGGGCGGTAGCAGTGAGCAGTTCTTC

abundance: NA
j_gene: TRBJ2-3
d_gene: NA
v_gene: TRBV10-1
CDR3aa: CASSARGSLSTDTQYF
CDR3nt: TGCGCCAGCAGTGCTCGGGGGTCCCTTAGCACAGATACGCAGTATTTT

abundance: NA
j_gene: TRBJ2-2
d_gene: TRBD1
v_gene: TRBV27
CDR3aa: CASSLTGANTGELFF
CDR3nt: TGTGCCAGCAGTTTGACAGGGGCGAACACCGGGGAGCTGTTTTTT

abundance: NA
j_gene: TRBJ2-3
d_gene: NA
v_gene: TRBV9
CDR3aa: CASSPQDTQYF
CDR3nt: TGTGCCAGCAGCCCCCAAGATACGCAGTATTTT

abundance: once
j_gene: TRBJ2-7
d_gene: NA
v_gene: TRBV7-2
CDR3aa: CASSLGGPGYEQYF
CDR3nt: TGTGCCAGCAGCTTAGGGGGGCCAGGCTACGAGCAGTACTTC

abundance: few
j_gene: TRBJ2-4
d_gene: NA
v_gene: TRBV4-3
CDR3aa: CASSQGQGGDIQYF
CDR3nt: TGCGCCAGCAGCCAAGGGCAGGGTGGGGACATTCAGTACTTC

abundance: once
j_gene: TRBJ1-2
d_gene: TRBD1
v_gene: TRBV4-1
CDR3aa: CASSPRQGRLGYTF
CDR3nt: TGCGCCAGCAGCCCTCGACAGGGAAGGCTTGGCTACACCTTC

abundance: NA
j_gene: TRBJ2-7
d_gene: NA
v_gene: TRBV9
CDR3aa: CASSVGQGGTYEQYF
CDR3nt: TGTGCCAGCAGCGTAGGGCAGGGCGGAACCTACGAGCAGTACTTC

abundance: once
j_gene: TRBJ2-1
d_gene: TRBD2
v_gene: TRBV7-9
CDR3aa: CASSSLLGLAGGLYNEQFF
CDR3nt: TGTGCCAGCAGCTCGCTTCTAGGACTAGCGGGGGGGCTCTACAATGAGCAGTTCTTC

abundance: NA
j_gene: TRBJ2-3
d_gene: NA
v_gene: TRBV15
CDR3aa: CATSRGALRQSDTQYF
CDR3nt: TGTGCCACCAGCAGAGGGGCCCTTAGGCAGTCAGATACGCAGTATTTT

abundance: few
j_gene: TRBJ2-2
d_gene: TRBD1
v_gene: TRBV6-4
CDR3aa: CASSEIEGAPHGELFF
CDR3nt: TGTGCCAGCAGTGAAATCGAGGGGGCGCCCCATGGGGAGCTGTTTTTT

abundance: many
j_gene: TRBJ2-5
d_gene: TRBD2
v_gene: TRBV9
CDR3aa: CASSDRTSGTQETQYF
CDR3nt: TGTGCCAGCAGCGACAGGACTAGCGGCACTCAAGAGACCCAGTACTTC

abundance: NA
j_gene: TRBJ1-1
d_gene: TRBD1
v_gene: TRBV27
CDR3aa: CASSLSRDRESFF
CDR3nt: TGTGCCAGCAGTCTCAGCCGGGACAGGGAGTCTTTCTTT

abundance: NA
j_gene: TRBJ1-6
d_gene: NA
v_gene: TRBV28
CDR3aa: CASSFGWSNSPLHF
CDR3nt: TGTGCCAGCAGTTTCGGGTGGAGTAATTCACCCCTCCACTTT

abundance: NA
j_gene: TRBJ2-5
d_gene: NA
v_gene: TRBV6-6
CDR3aa: CASSYEGETQYF
CDR3nt: TGTGCCAGCAGTTACGAGGGAGAGACCCAGTACTTC

abundance: NA
j_gene: TRBJ2-7
d_gene: NA
v_gene: TRBV28
CDR3aa: CASSPEAEQYF
CDR3nt: TGTGCCAGCAGTCCTGAGGCCGAGCAGTACTTC

abundance: NA
j_gene: TRBJ2-6
d_gene: NA
v_gene: TRBV5-6
CDR3aa: CASSLGSSASGANVLTF
CDR3nt: TGTGCCAGCAGCTTGGGGTCGAGTGCCTCTGGGGCCAACGTCCTGACTTTC

abundance: NA
j_gene: TRBJ1-6
d_gene: TRBD1
v_gene: TRBV5-4
CDR3aa: CASSLGDREILEPLHF
CDR3nt: TGTGCCAGCAGCTTGGGGGACAGGGAAATTCTGGAACCCCTCCACTTT

abundance: NA
j_gene: TRBJ2-7
d_gene: TRBD1
v_gene: TRBV19
CDR3aa: CASSIEETGSYEQYF
CDR3nt: TGTGCCAGTAGTATAGAGGAGACAGGGAGCTACGAGCAGTACTTC

abundance: NA
j_gene: TRBJ2-7
d_gene: NA
v_gene: TRBV29-1
CDR3aa: CSVRVGVGYEQYF
CDR3nt: TGCAGCGTTCGAGTAGGAGTCGGATACGAGCAGTACTTC

abundance: NA
j_gene: TRBJ2-7
d_gene: NA
v_gene: TRBV19
CDR3aa: CASSMGGRYEQYF
CDR3nt: TGTGCCAGTAGTATGGGGGGTCGTTACGAGCAGTACTTC

abundance: NA
j_gene: TRBJ2-3
d_gene: TRBD1
v_gene: TRBV10-3
CDR3aa: CAISESLAGGGTDTQYF
CDR3nt: TGTGCCATCAGTGAGTCGCTGGCAGGGGGTGGCACAGATACGCAGTATTTT

abundance: NA
j_gene: TRBJ2-2
d_gene: NA
v_gene: TRBV2
CDR3aa: CASTDSPTGELFF
CDR3nt: TGTGCCAGCACCGACAGTCCCACCGGGGAGCTGTTTTTT

abundance: NA
j_gene: TRBJ2-7
d_gene: TRBD2
v_gene: TRBV27
CDR3aa: CASSLSSPGTSGGEQYF
CDR3nt: TGTGCCAGCAGTTTATCCTCACCCGGGACTAGCGGGGGCGAGCAGTACTTC

abundance: NA
j_gene: TRBJ1-4
d_gene: TRBD1
v_gene: TRBV5-4
CDR3aa: CASSILHGTGALGRKLFF
CDR3nt: TGTGCCAGCAGCATACTCCACGGGACAGGGGCCCTCGGGAGGAAACTGTTTTTT

abundance: NA
j_gene: TRBJ2-1
d_gene: NA
v_gene: TRBV4-1
CDR3aa: CASSLRVGNEQFF
CDR3nt: TGCGCCAGCAGCCTCCGGGTAGGCAATGAGCAGTTCTTC

abundance: NA
j_gene: TRBJ2-1
d_gene: TRBD2
v_gene: TRBV2
CDR3aa: CASTGTSGARYNEQFF
CDR3nt: TGTGCCAGCACCGGGACTAGCGGGGCTAGGTACAATGAGCAGTTCTTC

abundance: NA
j_gene: TRBJ1-2
d_gene: NA
v_gene: TRBV4-1
CDR3aa: CASSHAGNNYGYTF
CDR3nt: TGCGCCAGCAGCCACGCCGGGAACAACTATGGCTACACCTTC

abundance: once
j_gene: TRBJ2-1
d_gene: TRBD2
v_gene: TRBV7-3
CDR3aa: CASSLRGGENEQFF
CDR3nt: TGTGCCAGCAGCTTACGGGGGGGTGAAAATGAGCAGTTCTTC

abundance: NA
j_gene: TRBJ2-7
d_gene: TRBD1
v_gene: TRBV5-4
CDR3aa: CASSTGVSYEQYF
CDR3nt: TGTGCCAGCAGTACAGGGGTCTCCTACGAGCAGTACTTC

abundance: NA
j_gene: TRBJ2-3
d_gene: NA
v_gene: TRBV11-2
CDR3aa: CASSYESYTQYF
CDR3nt: TGTGCCAGCAGCTACGAAAGCTATACGCAGTATTTT

abundance: NA
j_gene: TRBJ2-5
d_gene: TRBD2
v_gene: TRBV5-6
CDR3aa: CASNPSGLVQETQYF
CDR3nt: TGTGCCAGCAACCCCTCTGGACTAGTCCAAGAGACCCAGTACTTC

abundance: NA
j_gene: TRBJ2-7
d_gene: TRBD2
v_gene: TRBV4-3
CDR3aa: CASSQDRGVSYEQYF
CDR3nt: TGCGCCAGCAGCCAAGATCGGGGGGTAAGCTACGAGCAGTACTTC

abundance: NA
j_gene: TRBJ2-7
d_gene: NA
v_gene: TRBV27
CDR3aa: CASSLASQYEQYF
CDR3nt: TGTGCCAGCAGTTTAGCCTCACAATACGAGCAGTACTTC

abundance: NA
j_gene: TRBJ1-4
d_gene: NA
v_gene: TRBV4-1
CDR3aa: CATQRTAVATNEKLFF
CDR3nt: TGCGCCACTCAGCGGACAGCCGTTGCAACTAATGAAAAACTGTTTTTT

abundance: NA
j_gene: TRBJ2-7
d_gene: TRBD1
v_gene: TRBV27
CDR3aa: CASSIFTGGEQYF
CDR3nt: TGTGCCAGCAGTATCTTCACAGGGGGCGAGCAGTACTTC

abundance: once
j_gene: TRBJ1-1
d_gene: NA
v_gene: TRBV4-1
CDR3aa: CASSQASGNTEAFF
CDR3nt: TGCGCCAGCAGCCAAGCATCGGGGAACACTGAAGCTTTCTTT

abundance: NA
j_gene: TRBJ2-3
d_gene: TRBD1
v_gene: TRBV2
CDR3aa: CASRLRQGTTDTQYF
CDR3nt: TGTGCCAGCAGACTACGACAGGGGACCACAGATACGCAGTATTTT

abundance: NA
j_gene: TRBJ1-2
d_gene: TRBD1
v_gene: TRBV11-2
CDR3aa: CASSLVRGTGNGYTF
CDR3nt: TGTGCCAGCAGCTTAGTAAGAGGGACAGGGAATGGCTACACCTTC

abundance: NA
j_gene: TRBJ2-7
d_gene: TRBD1
v_gene: TRBV2
CDR3aa: CASSPFGTGPNEQYF
CDR3nt: TGTGCCAGCAGTCCTTTCGGGACAGGTCCGAACGAGCAGTACTTC

abundance: NA
j_gene: TRBJ1-5
d_gene: TRBD1
v_gene: TRBV30
CDR3aa: CAWSGQVDQPQHF
CDR3nt: TGTGCCTGGAGCGGACAGGTCGATCAGCCCCAGCATTTT

abundance: NA
j_gene: TRBJ2-2
d_gene: NA
v_gene: TRBV6-1
CDR3aa: CAGREGPREIGELFF
CDR3nt: TGTGCCGGTCGTGAGGGCCCTAGGGAGATCGGGGAGCTGTTTTTT

abundance: NA
j_gene: TRBJ2-1
d_gene: NA
v_gene: TRBV9
CDR3aa: CASSPSNNEQFF
CDR3nt: TGTGCCAGCAGCCCGAGCAACAATGAGCAGTTCTTC

abundance: NA
j_gene: TRBJ2-1
d_gene: NA
v_gene: TRBV6-6
CDR3aa: CASSYSDSRGEQFF
CDR3nt: TGTGCCAGCAGTTACTCGGACTCCCGGGGGGAGCAGTTCTTC

abundance: NA
j_gene: TRBJ1-1
d_gene: NA
v_gene: TRBV4-1
CDR3aa: CASSQGGGRTEAFF
CDR3nt: TGCGCCAGCAGCCAAGGGGGGGGAAGAACTGAAGCTTTCTTT

abundance: NA
j_gene: TRBJ1-5
d_gene: NA
v_gene: TRBV30
CDR3aa: CAWSVESHQPQHF
CDR3nt: TGTGCCTGGAGTGTAGAGTCCCATCAGCCCCAGCATTTT

abundance: once
j_gene: TRBJ1-1
d_gene: NA
v_gene: TRBV6-6
CDR3aa: CASAPADTEAFF
CDR3nt: TGTGCCAGCGCTCCGGCGGACACTGAAGCTTTCTTT